Presented here are 15 T cell receptor beta chains from one specimen sequenced in a study of shared clonotypes between healthy human individuals. The assay was immunoSEQ multiplex PCR, and TCRdb's table has in-frame clones only and misses some. Among millions of clones listed, about 95% were seen once. Terminally differentiated effector memory CD45RA+ cells were left out of the naive CD8 fraction, which was CD45RO-negative and positively selected for CCR7. The sequencing input was naive CD8+ T cells sorted from blood. The receptors stem from a man aged 18 to 35 in good health.

This rearrangement joins TRBV28 to TRBJ1-6; D might be TRBD1 (6 bases). CDR1 and CDR2 (germline): MDHEN, SYDVKM. Trimming removed 2 bases from V and 7 bases from J, with 12 bases in between. The CDR3 is made up of 15 amino acids. The CDR3: CASSLMDRTNSPLHF. The CDR3 nucleotides are TGTGCCAGCAGTTTAATGGACAGAACAAATTCACCCCTCCACTTT.

CDR3 loop: CASSQVEGTAYEQYF. In nucleotides, the CDR3 is TGCGCCAGCAGCCAAGTGGAAGGCACAGCCTACGAGCAGTACTTC. The V gene is TRBV4-1, the J gene TRBJ2-7; D is unresolved. The CDR3 spans 15 residues. Germline V gene sequence: CDR1 MGHRA, CDR2 YSYEKL. V dropped 1 base and J dropped 2 bases, with 12 bases sitting between them.

V and J are TRBV29-1 and TRBJ1-1; D is unclear. Trimming cost V 7 bases and J 4 bases, with 10 bases left between them. The germline V gene encodes CDR1 SQVTM and CDR2 ANQGSEA. The CDR3 extends over 11 amino acids. The CDR3 is CSAVSTTEAFF. Here the CDR3 DNA reads TGCAGCGCAGTTTCGACCACTGAAGCTTTCTTT.

The genes are TRBV27 and TRBJ2-5; 7 positions match TRBD1. V was clipped by 4 bases and J by 2 bases; unmatched bases: 1. The germline V gene has CDR1 MNHEY and CDR2 SMNVEV (reference sequence). This CDR3 is built from 13 residues. Written as DNA, the CDR3 is TGTGCCAGCAGTTCGACAGGGCAAGAGACCCAGTACTTC. Residues: CASSSTGQETQYF.

The chain couples TRBV19 to TRBJ1-1, with D uncertain. Trimming pared 6 bases from V and 3 bases from J, leaving 5 bases between. Germline values: CDR1 LNHDA, CDR2 SQIVND (reference sequence). This CDR3 has 11 residues. CDR3 sequence: CASSRDTEAFF. The CDR3 nucleotides are TGTGCCAGTAGCCGGGACACTGAAGCTTTCTTT.

CDR3 bases: TGTGCCAGCTCACCTCCAGGGTCGACTGAAGCTTTCTTT. This translates into CASSPPGSTEAFF. The gene calls are TRBV18 and TRBJ1-1, with D perhaps matching TRBD1 (5 bases). This CDR3 spans 13 amino acids. Between the trimmed V and J ends, which lost 3 bases and 5 bases, there was a span of 10 bases. From germline, CDR1 is KGHSH and CDR2 LQKENI.

The chain is built from TRBV7-6 and TRBJ2-2; the match to TRBD2 covers 10 bases. The J segment lost 7 bases and the V segment lost 5 bases, leaving 13 bases of the junction unmatched. Germline-derived CDR1 and CDR2 are SGHVS and FNYEAQ. The CDR3 contains 17 residues. The CDR3 protein is CASSPIGLAGDNGELFF. In nucleotides, the CDR3 is TGTGCCAGCAGCCCTATTGGGCTAGCGGGAGATAACGGGGAGCTGTTTTTT.

CDR3 residues: CASSNPWGHLLSYEQYF. In nucleotides, the CDR3 is TGCGCCAGCAGTAACCCTTGGGGACACCTACTCTCCTACGAGCAGTACTTC. The V and J genes are TRBV23-1 and TRBJ2-7, with D possibly matching TRBD1 (6 bases). TRBV23-1 is an open reading frame whose function is uncertain. V gave up 5 bases and J gave up 0 bases, with 20 bases separating them. CDR3 length equals 17 residues.

The rearrangement joins TRBV19 to TRBJ1-1, with 9 bases fitting TRBD1. The CDR3 runs to 15 residues. Germline CDR1 and CDR2: LNHDA and SQIVND (reference sequence). Trimming took 7 bases from V and 0 from J; bases not matched to a gene: 6. The CDR3 sequence is CASMGTGIMNTEAFF. CDR3 sequence (DNA): TGTGCCAGTATGGGGACAGGGATCATGAACACTGAAGCTTTCTTT.

The rearrangement joins TRBV7-9 to TRBJ2-2; 8 bases line up with TRBD1. V lost 4 bases, J lost 6 bases, and 10 bases stayed unmatched. CDR3 length: 16 residues. The germline CDR1 and CDR2 sequences are SEHNR and FQNEAQ (reference sequence). The CDR3 is CASSSGQGIRAGELFF. In nucleotides, the CDR3 is TGTGCCAGCAGCTCCGGACAGGGCATTAGGGCCGGGGAGCTGTTTTTT.

Comments on this clone: Other DNA sequences in the sample encode the same CDR3. The genes are TRBV29-1 and TRBJ2-2; either TRBD1 or TRBD2 may supply D (6 bases each). The V gene's germline CDR1 is SQVTM and CDR2 ANQGSEA. V was shortened by 3 bases and J by 1 base, with 12 bases between the two germline ends. This CDR3 region has 15 residues. For the CDR3, the DNA is TGCAGCGTTGAGGAGGGACATATGAACACCGGGGAGCTGTTTTTT. Its translation is CSVEEGHMNTGELFF.

CDR3 sequence: CASRRTGTGDAGELFF. CDR3 sequence (DNA): TGCGCCAGCAGAAGAACCGGGACAGGGGACGCCGGGGAGCTGTTTTTT. This chain joins TRBV10-2 and TRBJ2-2; 10 bases are shared with TRBD1. The CDR3 runs 16 residues. J lost 6 bases, V lost 6 bases, and 10 bases had no gene match. Germline V gives CDR1 WSHSY, CDR2 SAAADI.

Remarks on this clone: One end of the junction varies from germline; a read error may be responsible. The J gene is TRBJ1-4, the V gene TRBV9, with D perhaps TRBD1 (6 bases). Germline V gene data show CDR1 as SGDLS and CDR2 as YYNGEE. CDR3 length: 16 residues. The CDR3 DNA follows: TGTGCCAGCAGCGCGGGACAAATTGAGACTAACGAAAAACTGTTTTTT. Translated, it gives CASSAGQIETNEKLFF.

The chain is built from TRBV19 and TRBJ2-2, with TRBD1 identical over 7 bases. The J segment lost 0 bases and the V segment lost 7 bases, leaving 11 bases of the junction unmatched. Per the germline V gene, CDR1 is LNHDA and CDR2 is SQIVND (reference sequence). This CDR3 contains 17 residues. The CDR3: CASIEKTGPSNTGELFF. CDR3 bases: TGTGCCAGTATTGAAAAGACAGGGCCCTCGAACACCGGGGAGCTGTTTTTT.

The chain carries TRBV28 and TRBJ2-5; D is ambiguous. In germline, CDR1 is MDHEN, CDR2 SYDVKM. V was clipped by 2 bases and J by 1 base, with 11 bases between them. There are 15 residues in the CDR3. This chain's CDR3 is CASSLQSSVQETQYF. The CDR3 DNA reads as TGTGCCAGCAGTTTACAGTCGTCAGTCCAAGAGACCCAGTACTTC.